This T cell receptor beta chain was observed in a study of T cells in Graves' hyperthyroidism and ophthalmopathy. Template material for amplifying TCR beta CDR3 regions consisted of RNA transcripts. Primed by the HTBI set, a first-round RT-PCR was run on the TCR CDR3. Each CDR3 protein is one row after TCRdb ran MiXCR on the multiplex PCR reads. The sample has about 610,000 distinct CDR3 sequences, over 12% seen once. Germline values: CDR1 KGHSH, CDR2 LQKENI. Trimming removed 3 bases from V and 4 bases from J; junction bases left unmatched: 8. The CDR3 runs 16 residues. This clonotype has just a few counts.

Sequenced input: blood. This receptor was taken from a woman aged 40 to 50 with Graves' ophthalmopathy. The rearrangement links TRBV18 to TRBJ2-7; 11 bases are a match to TRBD1. DNA for the CDR3: TGTGCCAGCTCACCTTCGACCGGGACAGGGGGGTACGAGCAGTACTTC. Protein: CASSPSTGTGGYEQYF.